These 15 T cell receptor beta chains were sequenced from one sample in a study of OX40 agonist ivuxolimab in advanced cancers. Sequencing was performed with immunoSEQ multiplex PCR; in TCRdb, only in-frame clones are kept and a portion is missing. Found here are roughly 70,000 clones, 85% of them singletons; the top ten hold roughly 4%. Material: CD4+ or CD8+ T cells sorted from blood, obtained in a trial of the OX40 agonist ivuxolimab. The source of these receptors is an adult with an advanced solid tumor such as melanoma, head and neck, liver or kidney cancer.

The rearrangement joins TRBV18 to TRBJ2-1, with D perhaps matching TRBD2 (6 bases). Trimming removed 6 bases from V and 5 bases from J, with 11 bases in between. The CDR3 has 13 amino acids. Germline V lookup: CDR1 KGHSH, CDR2 LQKENI. CDR3 DNA sequence: TGTGCCAGCTCCGCCGGGACTCACAATGAGCAGTTCTTC. It codes for CASSAGTHNEQFF.

The rearrangement links TRBV10-3 to TRBJ2-1; 8 bases agree with TRBD2. V was clipped by 6 bases and J by 0 bases; unmatched bases: 4. Looked up from germline, CDR1 is ENHRY and CDR2 is SYGVKD. The CDR3 covers 15 residues. CDR3 region: CAISATSGSYNEQFF. The CDR3 nucleotides read TGTGCCATCAGCGCTACTAGCGGCTCCTACAATGAGCAGTTCTTC.

This clone was seen only once. The chain has TRBV18 and TRBJ2-3; D not certain. From germline, CDR1 is KGHSH and CDR2 LQKENI. This CDR3 is built from 11 residues. With 4 bases removed from V and 6 bases from J, the gap between germline ends came to 5 bases. CDR3 sequence reads: CASSQGDTQYF. The CDR3 nucleotides are TGTGCCAGCTCACAGGGTGATACGCAGTATTTT.

In DNA form, the CDR3 reads TGTGCCAGCAGCCCCCAATCCGGGACAGGGTATGGCTACACCTTC. Its translation: CASSPQSGTGYGYTF. This rearrangement joins TRBV7-2 to TRBJ1-2; 9 nucleotides match TRBD1. Germline CDR1 is SGHTA and CDR2 is FQGNSA. With 5 bases clipped from V and 5 bases from J, the junction kept 9 bases outside the gene matches. The CDR3 contains 15 residues. The variable domain in full, completed from reference TRBV7-2 and TRBJ1-2, reads GAGVSQSPSNKVTEKGKDVELRCDPISGHTALYWYRQSLGQGLEFLIYFQGNSAPDKSGLPSDRFSAERTGGSVSTLTIQRTQQEDSAVYLCASSPQSGTGYGYTFGSGTRLTVV.

This clone was recorded a few times. V and J are TRBV19 and TRBJ1-1; D gene ambiguous. Deletions cut 3 bases from V and 12 bases from J, with 17 bases between. The CDR3 is made up of 13 amino acids. Germline V gene data show CDR1 as LNHDA and CDR2 as SQIVND (reference sequence). The DNA of the CDR3 is TGTGCCAGTAGTATCCCTCCTGTGGGGAAGACTTTCTTT. Its protein is CASSIPPVGKTFF.

The chain couples TRBV15 to TRBJ2-7; D unclear. The CDR3 runs to 13 residues. The germline V gene encodes CDR1 LNHNV and CDR2 YYDKDF (reference sequence). Deletions cut 6 bases from V and 1 base from J, with 10 bases between. CDR3 in DNA: TGTGCCACCAGTTCGGATTCGTCCTACGAGCAGTACTTC. It is translated as CATSSDSSYEQYF.

V usage is TRBV5-6 and J usage is TRBJ1-2; D is unresolved. The CDR3 has 14 amino acids. Germline V CDR1 and CDR2: SGHDT, YYEEEE. The ends were cut back, 0 bases at V and 8 bases at J, with 14 bases in the middle. The CDR3 sequence: CASSLGPPLGGYTF. The CDR3, as DNA: TGTGCCAGCAGCTTGGGACCACCGTTGGGGGGCTACACCTTC.

The V and J genes are TRBV6-1 and TRBJ1-3, with TRBD1 matching 7 bases. The CDR3 is made up of 14 amino acids. Germline assignment: CDR1 MNHNS and CDR2 SASEGT. Losses at the gene ends were 6 bases for V and 0 bases for J; bases not matched to a gene: 2. The DNA of the CDR3 is TGTGCCAGCAGCCCAGGGGGCTCTGGAAACACCATATATTTT. This gives the protein CASSPGGSGNTIYF.

This clone appeared once. The gene calls are TRBV6-5 and TRBJ2-7, with 12 bases fitting TRBD2. Trimming took 5 bases from V and 3 from J; bases not matched to a gene: 2. CDR1 is MNHEY and CDR2 is SVGAGI in the germline V gene. This CDR3 spans 14 amino acids. The DNA for the CDR3 is TGTGCCAGCAGTACGACTAGCGGGAGCTACGAGCAGTACTTC. It is translated as CASSTTSGSYEQYF.

V usage is TRBV2 and J usage is TRBJ2-7; the match to TRBD1 covers 7 bases. V dropped 6 bases and J dropped 4; count of bases not matched to a gene: 0. This CDR3 is 11 amino acids long. In germline, CDR1 is SNHLY, CDR2 FYNNEI. The DNA for the CDR3 is TGTGCCAGCAGACAGGGGTACGAGCAGTACTTC. It specifies CASRQGYEQYF.

The chain uses TRBV19 and TRBJ2-1; the D gene is possibly TRBD2 (7 bases). The V end was cut by 4 bases, the J end by 3 bases, with 19 bases between. This CDR3 is 17 amino acids long. CDR1 and CDR2 from the germline V gene are LNHDA and SQIVND (reference sequence). CDR3 sequence: CASSTNLGGPIYNEQFF. For the CDR3, the DNA is TGTGCCAGTAGTACCAACCTCGGGGGGCCCATCTACAATGAGCAGTTCTTC.

The V and J genes are TRBV6-6 and TRBJ1-2; TRBD1 might be the D (5 bases). Per germline, CDR1 MNHNY and CDR2 SVGAGI (reference sequence). The V gene lost 4 bases and the J gene lost 7 bases, with 16 bases spanning the gap. This CDR3 is built from 14 residues. Written as DNA, the CDR3 is TGTGCCAGCAGTTCTACAGGAGTCGCGAGTGGCTACACCTTC. Translated: CASSSTGVASGYTF.

The chain carries TRBV6-1 and TRBJ1-2; D is possibly TRBD1 (5 bases). The CDR3 has 15 amino acids. Trimming removed 2 bases at V and 5 bases at J, with 15 bases between. CDR1 and CDR2 (germline): MNHNS, SASEGT. CDR3 amino acids: CASSEPSQGWYGYTF. The CDR3 nucleotides read TGTGCCAGCAGTGAACCTAGCCAGGGCTGGTATGGCTACACCTTC.

The rearrangement uses TRBV27 and TRBJ2-5; D assignment may be TRBD1 or TRBD2 (6 bases each). The CDR3 loop spans 14 amino acids. Germline V gene data show CDR1 as MNHEY and CDR2 as SMNVEV (reference sequence). V was pared by 3 bases and J by 5 bases, with 13 bases between. The CDR3 protein is CASSFSRGRETQYF. The CDR3 DNA reads as TGTGCCAGCAGTTTCTCTCGGGGGCGGGAGACCCAGTACTTC.

The V call is TRBV4-1, the J call TRBJ1-1; possibly TRBD1 for D (5 bases). Germline assignment: CDR1 MGHRA and CDR2 YSYEKL. The length of the CDR3 is 15 residues. V was trimmed by 4 bases and J by 6 bases, leaving 18 bases between them. The CDR3 here is CASSRDRVPVAEAFF. CDR3 nucleotides: TGCGCCAGCAGCCGGGACCGGGTCCCTGTGGCTGAAGCTTTCTTT.